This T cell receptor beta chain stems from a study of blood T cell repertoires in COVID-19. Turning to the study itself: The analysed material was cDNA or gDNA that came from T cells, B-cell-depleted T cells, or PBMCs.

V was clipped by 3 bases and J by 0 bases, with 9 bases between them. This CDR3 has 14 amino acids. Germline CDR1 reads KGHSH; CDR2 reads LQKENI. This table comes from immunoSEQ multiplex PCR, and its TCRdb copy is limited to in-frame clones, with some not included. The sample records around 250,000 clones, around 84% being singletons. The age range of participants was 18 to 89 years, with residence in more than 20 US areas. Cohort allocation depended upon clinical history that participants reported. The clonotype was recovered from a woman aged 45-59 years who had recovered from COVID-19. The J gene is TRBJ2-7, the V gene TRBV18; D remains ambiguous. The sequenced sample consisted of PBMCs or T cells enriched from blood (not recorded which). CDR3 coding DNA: TGTGCCAGCTCACCTACACCTAGCTCCTACGAGCAGTACTTC. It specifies CASSPTPSSYEQYF.